The clone carrying this T cell receptor beta chain turned up a few times. Its matching antigen is unknown. These gene names are mouse names. Once RNA had been extracted, it was reverse transcribed into cDNA to act as the sequencing template. Assay used: immunoSEQ multiplex PCR; TCRdb lists only in-frame clones, some missing. The record shows about 270,000 clones for this sample, with no singletons present. These data come from a study of CD8+ T cells in alopecia areata. On the study more broadly: The graft donors were approximately 6-12-month-old C3H/HeJ mice with spontaneous alopecia, and their skin went to roughly 7-10-week-old female C3H/HeJ mice.

A sort of pooled cutaneous lymph node cells used CD4, CD8alpha, NKG2D, NKG2ACE and other stains. Study-wide results and limits: Lesional scalp displayed greater clonality than normal scalp, most notably in alopecia totalis/universalis. Scalp samples also yield sequences from resident alphabeta T cells of normal skin.

The source is a C3H/HeJ mouse with alopecia areata. MHC haplotype: H2-k. The sample taken for sequencing was CD4+ T cells sorted from a lymph node.

The DNA read from the CDR3 is TGTGCCAGCAGTGCGGGACAGGGGTGGGCT. Its protein is CASSAGQGWA. The CDR3 as a whole reads CASSAGQGWAEQFF. The chain joins TRBV13-3 to TRBJ2-1; 10 nucleotides agree with TRBD1. The read ends 4 residues shy of where the CDR3 ends; the end is completed using the germline J gene. The germline V gene has CDR1 NNHDY and CDR2 SYVADS. The CDR3 is made up of 14 amino acids.